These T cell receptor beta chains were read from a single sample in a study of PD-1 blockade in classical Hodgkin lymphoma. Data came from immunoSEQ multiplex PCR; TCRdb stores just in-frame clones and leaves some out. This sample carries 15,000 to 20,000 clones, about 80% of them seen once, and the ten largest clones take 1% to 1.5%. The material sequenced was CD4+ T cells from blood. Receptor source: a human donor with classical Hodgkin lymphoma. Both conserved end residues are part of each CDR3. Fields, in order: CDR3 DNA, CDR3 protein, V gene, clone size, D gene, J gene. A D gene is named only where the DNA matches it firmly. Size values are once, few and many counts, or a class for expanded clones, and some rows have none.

CDR3 DNA: TGTGCCAGCAGCTTGGGAGGGCCTGATTATGGCTACACCTTC
CDR3 protein: CASSLGGPDYGYTF
V gene: TRBV5-6
clone size: .
D gene: .
J gene: TRBJ1-2

CDR3 DNA: TGTGCCACCAGCAGAGGTGTTGAAAAACTGTTTTTT
CDR3 protein: CATSRGVEKLFF
V gene: TRBV15
clone size: .
D gene: .
J gene: TRBJ1-4

CDR3 DNA: TGTGCCAGCAGTTTTAAGTTGGTCGGGCGAGGTGGGACTGAAGCTTTCTTT
CDR3 protein: CASSFKLVGRGGTEAFF
V gene: TRBV27
clone size: .
D gene: .
J gene: TRBJ1-1

CDR3 DNA: TGTGCCAGCAGTGAATATGGACCGAGTGGGAAACTGTTTTTT
CDR3 protein: CASSEYGPSGKLFF
V gene: TRBV25-1
clone size: .
D gene: .
J gene: TRBJ1-4

CDR3 DNA: TGTGCCAGCAGTTGGGGGCCTGATAATTCACCCCTCCACTTT
CDR3 protein: CASSWGPDNSPLHF
V gene: TRBV6-5
clone size: .
D gene: .
J gene: TRBJ1-6

CDR3 DNA: TGTGCCAGCAGTGAAGCGCTAATGGGACAGGGCATGTTCTTC
CDR3 protein: CASSEALMGQGMFF
V gene: TRBV2
clone size: .
D gene: TRBD1
J gene: TRBJ2-1

CDR3 DNA: TGTGCCAGCAGCTTGGAAACTTGGGGGGCGCCGAACTCCTACGAGCAGTACTTC
CDR3 protein: CASSLETWGAPNSYEQYF
V gene: TRBV7-9
clone size: .
D gene: .
J gene: TRBJ2-7

CDR3 DNA: TGCGCCAGCAGCTCGGACGGAAAATATGGCTACACCTTC
CDR3 protein: CASSSDGKYGYTF
V gene: TRBV5-1
clone size: few
D gene: .
J gene: TRBJ1-2

CDR3 DNA: TGTGCCAGCAGTGAAGCGCTGGCGGCAACGGGCGGCTACACCTTC
CDR3 protein: CASSEALAATGGYTF
V gene: TRBV6-1
clone size: .
D gene: .
J gene: TRBJ1-2

CDR3 DNA: TGTGCCAGCAGCCGGAGTCGGGAGACCCAGTACTTC
CDR3 protein: CASSRSRETQYF
V gene: TRBV6-1
clone size: .
D gene: .
J gene: TRBJ2-5

CDR3 DNA: TGTGCCAGCAGCTTGGGGGGGCGGGGGGACAACTATGGCTACACCTTC
CDR3 protein: CASSLGGRGDNYGYTF
V gene: TRBV5-4
clone size: .
D gene: .
J gene: TRBJ1-2

CDR3 DNA: TGTGCCAGTTACCCGACAGGGTTTAAGGCCGGGGAGCTGTTTTTT
CDR3 protein: CASYPTGFKAGELFF
V gene: TRBV19
clone size: .
D gene: TRBD1
J gene: TRBJ2-2

CDR3 DNA: TGTGCCAGCAGGGCGACCCAGGGGCTGAACACCGGGGAGCTGTTTTTT
CDR3 protein: CASRATQGLNTGELFF
V gene: TRBV28
clone size: .
D gene: .
J gene: TRBJ2-2

CDR3 DNA: TGTGCCAGCAGTTACTTACAGGCCCCTTACGAGCAGTACTTC
CDR3 protein: CASSYLQAPYEQYF
V gene: TRBV6-5
clone size: few
D gene: .
J gene: TRBJ2-7